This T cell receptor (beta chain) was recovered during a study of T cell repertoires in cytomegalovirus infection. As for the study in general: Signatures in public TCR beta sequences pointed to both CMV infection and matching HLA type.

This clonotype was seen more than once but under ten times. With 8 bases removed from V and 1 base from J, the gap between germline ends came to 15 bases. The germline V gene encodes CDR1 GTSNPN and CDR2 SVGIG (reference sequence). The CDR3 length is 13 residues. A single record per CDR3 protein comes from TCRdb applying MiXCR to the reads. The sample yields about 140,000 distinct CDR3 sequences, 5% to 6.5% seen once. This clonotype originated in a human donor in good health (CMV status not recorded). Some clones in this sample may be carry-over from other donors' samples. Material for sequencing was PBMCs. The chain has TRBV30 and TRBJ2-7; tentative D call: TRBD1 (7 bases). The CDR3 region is CAHEPGGSYEQYF. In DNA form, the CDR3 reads TGTGCCCACGAGCCAGGGGGGTCCTACGAGCAGTACTTC.